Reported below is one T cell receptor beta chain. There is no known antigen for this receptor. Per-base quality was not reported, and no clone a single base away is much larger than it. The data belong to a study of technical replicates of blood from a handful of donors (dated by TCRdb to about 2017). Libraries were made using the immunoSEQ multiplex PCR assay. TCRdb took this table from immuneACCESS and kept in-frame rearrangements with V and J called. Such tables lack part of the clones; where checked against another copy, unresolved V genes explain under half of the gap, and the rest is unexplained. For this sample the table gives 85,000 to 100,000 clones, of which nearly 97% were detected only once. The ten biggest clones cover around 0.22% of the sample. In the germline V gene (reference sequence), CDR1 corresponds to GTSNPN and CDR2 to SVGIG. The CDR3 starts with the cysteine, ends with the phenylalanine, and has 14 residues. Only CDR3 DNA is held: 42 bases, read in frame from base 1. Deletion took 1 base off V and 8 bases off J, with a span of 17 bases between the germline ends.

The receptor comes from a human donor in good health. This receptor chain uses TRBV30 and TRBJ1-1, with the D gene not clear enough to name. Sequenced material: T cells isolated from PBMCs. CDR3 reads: CAWSGDLGVKEAFF. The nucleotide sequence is TGTGCCTGGAGTGGCGATCTCGGTGTAAAAGAAGCTTTCTTT.